The rows below give T cell receptor beta chains drawn from one sample of a study of blood T cell repertoires in COVID-19. Only in-frame clones appear in the TCRdb table, and some are missing; sequencing was by immunoSEQ multiplex PCR. Of approximately 140,000 clones in the sample, roughly 83% were seen once. Sample: peripheral blood. The receptors come from a man between 60 and 75 years old with acute or convalescent COVID-19. The CDR3 runs from the conserved cysteine through the conserved F or W. D genes are given only for firm matches. Size values are once, few and many counts, or a class for expanded clones, and some rows have none.

d_call j_call v_call clone_size cdr3_aa cdr3_nt
- TRBJ2-2 TRBV29-1 - CSVLKGGNTGELFF TGCAGCGTCCTGAAAGGGGGTAACACCGGGGAGCTGTTTTTT
- TRBJ1-5 TRBV9 - CASSVAGSNQPQHF TGTGCCAGCAGCGTAGCAGGGAGCAATCAGCCCCAGCATTTT
TRBD1 TRBJ2-6 TRBV19 few CASRPGQGASGANVLTF TGTGCCAGTAGACCCGGACAGGGGGCATCTGGGGCCAACGTCCTGACTTTC
- TRBJ1-5 TRBV28 - CASSLLSNQPQHF TGTGCCAGCAGTTTACTCAGCAATCAGCCCCAGCATTTT
TRBD1 TRBJ1-1 TRBV19 - CASSRDRVVTEAFF TGTGCCAGTAGTAGGGACAGGGTGGTCACTGAAGCTTTCTTT
TRBD2 TRBJ2-2 TRBV6-1 - CASSERGVRGSGRATGELFF TGTGCCAGCAGTGAAAGGGGGGTGAGGGGTAGCGGGAGGGCCACCGGGGAGCTGTTTTTT
TRBD2 TRBJ2-7 TRBV30 - CAWSVGDYLSYEQYF TGTGCCTGGAGTGTGGGGGACTACCTCTCCTACGAGCAGTACTTC
- TRBJ1-2 TRBV5-1 - CASASAAGGGYTF TGCGCCAGCGCGTCAGCCGCGGGAGGTGGCTACACCTTC
- TRBJ2-2 TRBV10-2 - CASSAYLYGELFF TGCGCCAGCAGTGCCTACCTGTACGGGGAGCTGTTTTTT
- TRBJ2-3 TRBV5-1 once CASSLVRGTTDTQYF TGCGCCAGCAGCTTGGTACGAGGCACCACAGATACGCAGTATTTT
TRBD1 TRBJ1-5 TRBV19 - CASSGTGGNQPQHF TGTGCCAGTAGCGGGACAGGGGGTAATCAGCCCCAGCATTTT
- TRBJ2-1 TRBV10-3 few CAINSYSGASDEQFF TGTGCCATCAACTCTTATTCAGGGGCCAGCGATGAGCAGTTCTTC
- TRBJ2-2 TRBV14 - CASSNLSPDTGELFF TGTGCCAGCAGCAACCTGAGTCCGGACACCGGGGAGCTGTTTTTT
TRBD1 TRBJ2-7 TRBV10-3 - CAISLTGYTYEQYF TGTGCCATCAGTTTGACAGGGTATACCTACGAGCAGTACTTC
- TRBJ2-2 TRBV5-1 - CASSWGLNTGELFF TGCGCCAGCAGTTGGGGGCTCAACACCGGGGAGCTGTTTTTT
- TRBJ2-6 TRBV24-1 - CATSDWAGSYSGANVLTF TGTGCCACCAGTGATTGGGCAGGTTCCTACTCTGGGGCCAACGTCCTGACTTTC
TRBD1 TRBJ2-7 TRBV11-2 - CASRRTGNTYEQYF TGTGCCAGCAGGCGGACAGGGAATACCTACGAGCAGTACTTC
- TRBJ2-7 TRBV19 - CASSIGGGRHPKEQYF TGTGCCAGTAGTATAGGAGGAGGCAGGCACCCTAAAGAGCAGTACTTC
TRBD1 TRBJ2-1 TRBV18 few CASSPPTGRDEQFF TGTGCCAGCTCACCACCGACAGGGCGGGATGAGCAGTTCTTC
- TRBJ1-1 TRBV2 medium-sized CASSARFTEADEAFF TGTGCCAGCAGTGCAAGGTTCACAGAAGCCGATGAAGCTTTCTTT
- TRBJ1-1 TRBV5-1 - CASSLRQGTDTEAFF TGCGCCAGCAGCTTGCGGCAGGGGACCGACACTGAAGCTTTCTTT
TRBD1 TRBJ1-1 TRBV7-3 - CASSTRTGEAFF TGTGCCAGCAGCACCCGGACAGGGGAAGCTTTCTTT
TRBD2 TRBJ2-5 TRBV19 - CASSAGLAGVGETQYF TGTGCCAGTAGTGCAGGACTAGCGGGGGTAGGAGAGACCCAGTACTTC
TRBD2 TRBJ2-1 TRBV14 - CASSHLVRASGLYNEQFF TGTGCCAGCAGCCACCTCGTGCGGGCTAGCGGGCTTTACAATGAGCAGTTCTTC
- TRBJ1-3 TRBV6-5 - CASRHYSGNTIYF TGTGCCAGCAGACATTACTCTGGAAACACCATATATTTT
TRBD2 TRBJ2-1 TRBV4-1 - CASSQTSGRAVYNEQFF TGCGCCAGCAGCCAAACTAGCGGGAGGGCCGTCTACAATGAGCAGTTCTTC
- TRBJ2-5 TRBV7-2 - CASSLVFFQETQYF TGTGCCAGCAGCTTAGTTTTCTTCCAAGAGACCCAGTACTTC
- TRBJ1-1 TRBV5-1 - CASSLARQMNTEAFF TGCGCCAGCAGCTTGGCTAGGCAGATGAACACTGAAGCTTTCTTT
- TRBJ1-1 TRBV5-1 - CASSFWSVNTEAFF TGCGCCAGCAGCTTTTGGTCAGTGAACACTGAAGCTTTCTTT